These 27 T cell receptor beta chains were all obtained from the same sample, sequenced in a study of blood T cells in healthy people across ages. Combining a sample-barcoded 5' primer with a J-beta primer mix, a second PCR ran for roughly 7 to 12 cycles. TCRdb used MiXCR to reprocess the 5' RACE reads, holding one entry per CDR3 protein. The top ten clones hold less than 0.75% of a sample with around 990,000 distinct CDR3 sequences, under 30% of them seen once. This sample was shared with a second study, whose subject was T cells of mothers and their children.

The sequenced material came from blood. These receptors were collected from a girl aged 2-9 years in good health.

A word on this clonotype: No conserved phenylalanine or tryptophan ends this CDR3, so it is likely a read error. The V call is TRBV19, the J call TRBJ1-2, with TRBD1 as a possible D gene (5 bases). V dropped 10 bases and J dropped 8 bases, with 20 bases sitting between them. The germline V gene has CDR1 LNHDA and CDR2 SQIVND (reference sequence). CDR3 length equals 13 residues. CDR3 bases: TGTGCCACTGAAGGAACCAGGGTTGGGGGCTACACCATC. It translates to CATEGTRVGGYTI.

J is TRBJ1-4 and V is TRBV20-1; weak D call: TRBD1 (5 bases). The CDR3 runs to 20 residues. V lost 4 bases to trimming and J lost 3 bases, with 30 bases between them. Germline lookup yields CDR1 DFQATT and CDR2 SNEGSKA (reference sequence). The chain's CDR3 is CSATAFPRDLERWSNEKLFF. The CDR3 DNA follows: TGCAGTGCTACAGCTTTTCCCCGGGACCTCGAAAGGTGGTCTAATGAAAAACTGTTTTTT.

This clonotype was recorded many times. The chain joins TRBV27 to TRBJ1-3; D unresolved. Trimming removed 4 bases at V and 4 bases at J, with 11 bases between. The germline V gene encodes CDR1 MNHEY and CDR2 SMNVEV (reference sequence). There are 14 residues in the CDR3. This CDR3 is CASSWSRAGNTIYF. CDR3 nucleotide sequence: TGTGCCAGCAGTTGGTCCCGGGCCGGAAACACCATATATTTT.

V and J are TRBV29-1 and TRBJ2-7; D unclear. Trimming shortened V by 4 bases and J by 7 bases, and 14 bases separated the two germline ends. The CDR3 runs to 12 residues. From germline, CDR1 is SQVTM and CDR2 ANQGSEA. CDR3: CSVVGWSGEQYF. The CDR3 nucleotides read TGCAGCGTTGTCGGGTGGAGTGGGGAGCAGTACTTC.

V usage is TRBV28 and J usage is TRBJ2-5; D may be TRBD1 (5 bases). Germline loops: CDR1 MDHEN, CDR2 SYDVKM. Between the trimmed V and J ends, which lost 6 bases and 1 base, there was a span of 12 bases. The CDR3 runs 14 residues. The CDR3 sequence is CASSIQGLQETQYF. The DNA for the CDR3 is TGTGCCAGCAGCATTCAGGGCCTCCAAGAGACCCAGTACTTC.

This clonotype was picked up a small number of times. V usage is TRBV12-3 or TRBV12-4 and J usage is TRBJ1-1; D is ambiguous. The germline V and J ends were trimmed by 2 bases and 2 bases, with 15 bases remaining between them. This CDR3 is 16 amino acids long. The CDR3 nucleotides are TGTGCCAGCAGTTTAATGCGGGAGTGGAGAAACACTGAAGCTTTCTTT. Translating gives CASSLMREWRNTEAFF.

The rearrangement joins TRBV7-8 to TRBJ1-3; D remains ambiguous. The germline V gene encodes CDR1 SGHVS and CDR2 FQNEAQ. The V and J ends lost 5 bases and 0 bases respectively, with 11 bases between them. The CDR3 has 15 amino acids. In nucleotides, the CDR3 is TGTGCCAGCAGCCCCGGTAGTAACTCTGGAAACACCATATATTTT. Its protein product is CASSPGSNSGNTIYF.

The chain carries TRBV29-1 and TRBJ2-1; tentative D call: TRBD1 (6 bases). V lost 2 bases, J lost 6 bases, and 11 bases lay in between. The CDR3 extends over 13 amino acids. Germline CDR1 and CDR2: SQVTM and ANQGSEA. The CDR3 region is CSVEHREINEQFF. The CDR3 nucleotides are TGCAGCGTTGAACACAGGGAGATCAATGAGCAGTTCTTC.

This rearrangement joins TRBV4-3 to TRBJ2-1; D may correspond to TRBD1 or TRBD2 (6 bases each). This CDR3 comprises 16 residues. V lost 0 bases to trimming and J lost 3 bases, with 12 bases between them. CDR1 is LGHNA, CDR2 YSLEER, per germline. CDR3 sequence: CASSQDVGGLYNEQFF. The CDR3 coding sequence is TGCGCCAGCAGCCAAGATGTGGGGGGCCTCTACAATGAGCAGTTCTTC.

This clonotype was picked up a small number of times. This rearrangement joins TRBV3-1 to TRBJ1-1; a possible D gene is TRBD1 (6 bases). Germline loops: CDR1 LGHDT, CDR2 YNNKEL (reference sequence). V lost 6 bases and J lost 4, with 15 bases in between. The CDR3 consists of 14 residues. The CDR3 DNA sequence: TGTGCCAGCAGACTGTCCCAGGGGAGCACTGAAGCTTTCTTT. Amino acids: CASRLSQGSTEAFF. Together with reference TRBV3-1 and TRBJ1-1, the CDR3 gives the full variable domain: DTAVSQTPKYLVTQMGNDKSIKCEQNLGHDTMYWYKQDSKKFLKIMFSYNNKELIINETVPNRFSPKSPDKAHLNLHINSLELGDSAVYFCASRLSQGSTEAFFGQGTRLTVV.

Worth noting for this clonotype: At one boundary the junction diverges from the germline segment, which might be a read error. The chain carries TRBV7-9 and TRBJ2-3; the D gene is possibly TRBD2 (6 bases). Germline V gives CDR1 SEHNR, CDR2 FQNEAQ (reference sequence). This CDR3 is 13 amino acids long. The CDR3 bases are TGTGCCAGCAGCACTAGCCCCCCCGAGGGGAAAAATTTT. Its translation is CASSTSPPEGKNF.

The rearrangement uses TRBV25-1 and TRBJ2-1; TRBD2 agrees at 12 bases. This CDR3 has 19 amino acids. The V segment lost 6 bases and the J segment 5 bases; nucleotides outside the gene matches: 17. CDR1 is MGHDK and CDR2 is SYGVNS in the germline V gene. The CDR3 nucleotides are TGTGCCAGCAGCGGACTAGCGGGACCTCCAGCCAGTGTTAACAATGAGCAGTTCTTC. This encodes CASSGLAGPPASVNNEQFF.

The CDR3 nucleotides are TGTGCCAGCACCTCGAATTCACCCCTCCACTTT. This codes for CASTSNSPLHF. This chain links TRBV28 with TRBJ1-6; the D is unclear. The CDR3 contains 11 residues. Per germline, CDR1 MDHEN and CDR2 SYDVKM. The ends were cut back, 7 bases at V and 7 bases at J, with 5 bases in the middle.

This clonotype was seen a handful of times. The germline gene is not matched at one end of the junction; a read error may be the cause. This sequence joins TRBV6-6 and TRBJ2-3, with a possible D match to TRBD1 (6 bases). Germline loops: CDR1 MNHNY, CDR2 SVGAGI (reference sequence). The CDR3 has 11 amino acids. The chain's CDR3 is CTSRTADTQYF. The CDR3 DNA sequence: TGTACCAGCAGGACAGCAGATACGCAGTATTTT.

This clonotype showed up just a few times. The chain carries TRBV27 and TRBJ2-5, with a tentative D call TRBD2 (7 bases). Germline V gene sequence: CDR1 MNHEY, CDR2 SMNVEV (reference sequence). Trimming stripped 3 bases from V and 0 bases from J, with 11 bases between. The CDR3 sequence is 15 residues long. CDR3 sequence reads: CASSLGGPYQETQYF. DNA for the CDR3: TGTGCCAGCAGTTTGGGGGGGCCCTACCAAGAGACCCAGTACTTC.

This clonotype was seen a few times. This chain connects TRBV27 to TRBJ1-2; perhaps TRBD1 as D (5 bases). Trimming shortened V by 2 bases and J by 5 bases, and 15 bases separated the two germline ends. The CDR3 is made up of 15 amino acids. CDR1 and CDR2 from the germline V gene are MNHEY and SMNVEV (reference sequence). The chain's CDR3 is CASSLRGQGWYGYTF. For the CDR3, the DNA is TGTGCCAGCAGTTTACGTGGGCAGGGATGGTATGGCTACACCTTC.

This clonotype was counted a few times. The chain couples TRBV12-3 or TRBV12-4 to TRBJ2-1, with 8 nucleotides matching TRBD1. CDR3 size: 12 residues. V was clipped by 10 bases and J by 7 bases; unmatched bases: 6. This chain's CDR3 is CATTDRVNEQFF. The CDR3 region has the DNA TGTGCCACCACGGACAGGGTTAATGAGCAGTTCTTC.

Comment on this clonotype: One junction end disagrees with the germline gene, perhaps due to a read error. This rearrangement joins TRBV20-1 to TRBJ2-7; weak D call: TRBD1 (5 bases). CDR3 length: 13 residues. Germline CDR1 DFQATT, CDR2 SNEGSKA (reference sequence). CDR3 protein: CSAGDQGSYEQYF. The CDR3, as DNA: TGCAGTGCTGGAGACCAGGGCTCCTACGAGCAGTACTTC.

V is TRBV20-1 and J is TRBJ2-5, with D perhaps TRBD2 (6 bases). The DNA matches TRBJ2-7 better at its end, which makes the J call doubtful. The germline gives CDR1 DFQATT, CDR2 SNEGSKA (reference sequence). The CDR3 consists of 13 residues. CDR3 coding DNA: TGCAGTGCTAGAGGAAGGACTACCTACGAGCAGTACTTC. Residues: CSARGRTTYEQYF.

Note on this clonotype: The missing conserved phenylalanine or tryptophan at the end of this CDR3 makes a read error likely. V is TRBV7-9 and J is TRBJ1-2; D perhaps matches TRBD1 (6 bases). The CDR3 loop spans 15 amino acids. The germline gives CDR1 SEHNR, CDR2 FQNEAQ (reference sequence). V lost 5 bases to trimming and J lost 3 bases, with 16 bases between them. CDR3 amino acids: CASSTRRSGDYGYTL. For the CDR3, the DNA is TGTGCCAGCAGCACGCGTCGCTCAGGGGACTATGGCTACACCCTC.

This clonotype was seen more than once but under ten times. This rearrangement joins TRBV5-1 to TRBJ2-1, with TRBD2 matching over 11 bases. This CDR3 comprises 14 residues. Germline V gives CDR1 SGHRS, CDR2 YFSETQ. V was clipped by 6 bases and J by 4 bases; unmatched bases: 3. DNA for the CDR3: TGCGCCAGCAAGACTAGCGGGATGTACAATGAGCAGTTCTTC. Amino acid sequence: CASKTSGMYNEQFF. Together with reference TRBV5-1 and TRBJ2-1, the CDR3 gives the full variable domain: KAGVTQTPRYLIKTRGQQVTLSCSPISGHRSVSWYQQTPGQGLQFLFEYFSETQRNKGNFPGRFSGRQFSNSRSEMNVSTLELGDSALYLCASKTSGMYNEQFFGPGTRLTVL.

This clonotype has only a few counts. This rearrangement joins TRBV7-9 to TRBJ2-5; 11 nucleotides align to TRBD2. The CDR3 is 18 amino acids. Germline-derived CDR1 and CDR2 are SEHNR and FQNEAQ (reference sequence). V shed 2 bases, J shed 3 bases, and the junction held 11 bases outside the gene matches. The CDR3 spells CASSLRALAGGWEETQYF. CDR3 sequence (DNA): TGTGCCAGCAGCTTAAGGGCCCTAGCGGGGGGATGGGAAGAGACCCAGTACTTC.

V is TRBV27 and J is TRBJ2-7; 8 bases map to TRBD2. This CDR3 has 16 amino acids. V lost 0 bases, J lost 0 bases, and 4 bases stayed unmatched. Per the germline V gene, CDR1 is MNHEY and CDR2 is SMNVEV (reference sequence). CDR3 sequence reads: CASSLSTGTSSYEQYF. The DNA of the CDR3 is TGTGCCAGCAGTTTATCGACCGGGACTAGCTCCTACGAGCAGTACTTC.

This chain connects TRBV3-1 to TRBJ2-7; TRBD2 might be the D (6 bases). There are 15 residues in the CDR3. Trimming cost V 1 base and J 0 bases, with 10 bases left between them. Germline loops: CDR1 LGHDT, CDR2 YNNKEL (reference sequence). The CDR3 sequence is CASSQAAGSSYEQYF. The CDR3 DNA is TGTGCCAGCAGCCAAGCTGCGGGGAGCTCCTACGAGCAGTACTTC.

This clonotype was recorded a few times. The V and J genes are TRBV20-1 and TRBJ2-5, with D uncertain. This CDR3 has 13 amino acids. Germline V gene data show CDR1 as DFQATT and CDR2 as SNEGSKA (reference sequence). V was cut by 0 bases and J by 5 bases, with 10 bases left in between. CDR3 residues: CSARDRVSETQYF. Written as DNA, the CDR3 is TGCAGTGCTAGAGATAGAGTTTCCGAGACCCAGTACTTC.

The rearrangement joins TRBV20-1 to TRBJ2-5; 9 positions agree with TRBD2. Germline values: CDR1 DFQATT, CDR2 SNEGSKA (reference sequence). The CDR3 has 17 residues. Trimming removed 0 bases from V and 2 bases from J; junction bases left unmatched: 10. CDR3 sequence: CSARDLWTSDNQETQYF. The CDR3 coding sequence is TGCAGTGCTAGAGACCTCTGGACTAGCGATAATCAAGAGACCCAGTACTTC.

V is TRBV20-1 and J is TRBJ1-2, with TRBD1 identical over 10 bases. V lost 0 bases to trimming and J lost 2 bases; unmatched junction nucleotides: 15. CDR3 size: 19 residues. The germline gives CDR1 DFQATT, CDR2 SNEGSKA (reference sequence). DNA for the CDR3: TGCAGTGCTAGAGATACGTGGGACAGGGGCGAAGGGGAGAACTATGGCTACACCTTC. This translates into CSARDTWDRGEGENYGYTF.